This T cell receptor beta chain was documented in a study of T cell changes during pregnancy in multiple sclerosis. TCRdb's copy holds only in-frame clones and misses some; the assay was immunoSEQ multiplex PCR. The sample records 80,000 to 100,000 clones, 85% to 95% being singletons. The sequence was obtained from a female donor with multiple sclerosis, enrolled in a pregnancy study. Sample: peripheral blood, taken in the first trimester of pregnancy.

CDR3 nucleotide sequence: TGTGCCAGCAGCGTAGCACCCGGCAGGGACGAGCAGTACTTC. Protein product: CASSVAPGRDEQYF. V is TRBV9 and J is TRBJ2-7, with D perhaps TRBD1 (5 bases). The CDR3 totals 14 residues. Germline CDR1 SGDLS, CDR2 YYNGEE. V lost 0 bases and J 5 bases, leaving 12 bases between the germline ends.